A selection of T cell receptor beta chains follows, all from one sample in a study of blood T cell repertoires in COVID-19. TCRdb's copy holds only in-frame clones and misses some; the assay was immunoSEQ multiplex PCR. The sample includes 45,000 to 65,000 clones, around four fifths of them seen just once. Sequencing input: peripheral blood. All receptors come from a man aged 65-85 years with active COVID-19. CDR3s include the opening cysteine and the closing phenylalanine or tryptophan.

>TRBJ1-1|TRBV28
CASRLQGAQGAFF
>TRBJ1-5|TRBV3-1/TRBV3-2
CASSHAGARQPQHF
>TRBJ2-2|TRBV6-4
CASSAQGNTGELFF
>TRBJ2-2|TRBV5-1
CASSVVGVSTGELFF
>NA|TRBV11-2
CASRREETQYF
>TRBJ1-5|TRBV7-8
CASSISGTGSNQPQHF
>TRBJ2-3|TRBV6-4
CASSESGGPGDTQYF
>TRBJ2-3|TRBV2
CATSVAGNWDTQYF
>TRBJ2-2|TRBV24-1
CATSDPVSGELFF
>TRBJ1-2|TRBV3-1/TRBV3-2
CASSKTGALTNYGYTF
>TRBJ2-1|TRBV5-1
CASSLEGPRLGEQFF
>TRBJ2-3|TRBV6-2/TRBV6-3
CASSYSRTGGSDTQYF
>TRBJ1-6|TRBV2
CASTRDSSSYNSPLHF
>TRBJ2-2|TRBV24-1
CATSGSGTGELFF
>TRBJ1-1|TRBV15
CATSIPRQGANTEAFF
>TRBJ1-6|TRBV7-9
CASSLALGQGNGSPLHF
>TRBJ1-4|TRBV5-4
CASSGDISEKLFF
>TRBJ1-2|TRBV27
CASKTGQDYGYTF
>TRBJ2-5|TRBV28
CASNPGGSGGVSAPWETQYF
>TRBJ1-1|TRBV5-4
CASSLQGTRMNTEAFF
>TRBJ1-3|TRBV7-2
CASSLEGTGRGNTIYF
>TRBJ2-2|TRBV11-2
CASSSAGRRILANTGELFF
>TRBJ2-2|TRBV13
CASRKFLQGLGELFF
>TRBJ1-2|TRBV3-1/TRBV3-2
CASSLEGARGTYTF
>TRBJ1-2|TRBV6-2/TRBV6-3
CASSYTGYGYTF
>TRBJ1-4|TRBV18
CASSPNNPGQMNEKLFF
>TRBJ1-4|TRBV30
CAWSTTGPANEKLFF
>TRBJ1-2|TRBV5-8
CASSLDRGRNYGYTF
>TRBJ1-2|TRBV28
CASIRPGTGGGYTF
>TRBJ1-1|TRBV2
CASSAEVLNTEAFF
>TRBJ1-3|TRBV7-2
CASRDATGSSGNTIYF
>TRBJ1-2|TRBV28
CASSPSVGQGRGYTF
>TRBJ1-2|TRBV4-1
CASSLGHTNYGYTF
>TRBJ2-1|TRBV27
CASRPRGFEQFF
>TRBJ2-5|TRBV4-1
CASSQDDARHQETQYF
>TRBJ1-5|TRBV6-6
CASTDRGGTNQPQHF
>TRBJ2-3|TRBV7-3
CASSSVPVAGVSTDTQYF
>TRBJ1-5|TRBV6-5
CASRPGEIQPQHF
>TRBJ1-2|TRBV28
CASRPRQGARGYTF
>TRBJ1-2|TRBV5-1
CASSGGAGEGGYTF
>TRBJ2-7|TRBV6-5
CASSYGQAVNYEQYF
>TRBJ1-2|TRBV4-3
CASSQDGGTGGGYTF
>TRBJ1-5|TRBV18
CASSEGQADSNQPQHF
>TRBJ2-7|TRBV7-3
CASSFSWTGTYEQYF
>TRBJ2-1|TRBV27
CASSLSYGGLYNEQFF
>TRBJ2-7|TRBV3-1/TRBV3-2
CASSPFPGGSDEQYF
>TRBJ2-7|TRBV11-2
CASSKEGQGTYEQYF
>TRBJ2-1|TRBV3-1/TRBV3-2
CASSQPRRGGLSYNEQFF